The 25 T cell receptor beta chains below were found in one sample sequenced in a study of cytomegalovirus exposure and HLA in healthy donors. Vbeta (60) and Jbeta (13) primers were used in the PCR. Measured with immunoSEQ multiplex PCR; TCRdb has only the in-frame clones, and not every one. The sample carries about 130,000 clones, roughly 70% recorded once. Sequenced sample: PBMCs. The receptors derive from a man aged 25-45 years in good health and CMV-seronegative.

The V gene is TRBV2, the J gene TRBJ2-7; 10 nucleotides agree with TRBD1. V lost 6 bases to trimming and J lost 6 bases; unmatched junction nucleotides: 8. The V gene's germline CDR1 is SNHLY and CDR2 FYNNEI. The length of the CDR3 is 14 residues. CDR3 loop: CASRRDRGVGEQYF. DNA for the CDR3: TGTGCCAGCAGACGGGACAGGGGAGTTGGCGAGCAGTACTTC.

This clone was detected only a few times. J is TRBJ1-4 and V is TRBV6-5, with 9 bases that match TRBD1. CDR3 size: 15 residues. Losses at the gene ends were 8 bases for V and 7 bases for J; bases not matched to a gene: 11. Germline V gene sequence: CDR1 MNHEY, CDR2 SVGAGI. The CDR3 bases are TGTGCCAGCCGCGGACAGGGACAGGGTAGTGAAAAACTGTTTTTT. Its protein product is CASRGQGQGSEKLFF.

The CDR3 region is CASSIVARTTDTQYF. The CDR3 DNA is TGTGCCAGCAGCATAGTAGCGAGAACCACAGATACGCAGTATTTT. V gene TRBV7-9 combines with J gene TRBJ2-3, with a weak D call TRBD2 (5 bases). From germline, CDR1 is SEHNR and CDR2 FQNEAQ (reference sequence). Trimming removed 5 bases from V and 2 bases from J, with 14 bases in between. The CDR3 runs 15 residues.

This chain uses TRBV5-1 with TRBJ2-3; weak D call: TRBD2 (6 bases). This CDR3 has 14 amino acids. CDR1 SGHRS and CDR2 YFSETQ come from the germline V gene. Trimming cost V 0 bases and J 1 base, with 6 bases left between them. The CDR3 spells CASSLAGGTDTQYF. The CDR3 nucleotides read TGCGCCAGCAGCTTGGCGGGGGGCACAGATACGCAGTATTTT.

The DNA of the CDR3 is TGTGCCAGCAGTTTGGGCGGGGGGGCATCCTACAATGAGCAGTTCTTC. This translates into CASSLGGGASYNEQFF. The chain combines TRBV28 with TRBJ2-1, with TRBD2 identical over 9 bases. This CDR3 is built from 16 residues. Germline CDR1 reads MDHEN; CDR2 reads SYDVKM. V gave up 3 bases and J gave up 1 base; unmatched junction bases: 4.

The chain links TRBV5-5 to TRBJ2-1; D call uncertain. Germline values: CDR1 SGHKS, CDR2 YYEKEE (reference sequence). The CDR3 length is 14 residues. Deletions cut 6 bases from V and 6 bases from J, with 16 bases between. In DNA form, the CDR3 reads TGTGCCAGCACCCTAGGCCAGTCGTTCAATGAGCAGTTCTTC. Translating gives CASTLGQSFNEQFF. The full variable domain, with the rest looked up from reference TRBV5-5 and TRBJ2-1, is DAGVTQSPTHLIKTRGQQVTLRCSPISGHKSVSWYQQVLGQGPQFIFQYYEKEERGRGNFPDRFSARQFPNYSSELNVNALLLGDSALYLCASTLGQSFNEQFFGPGTRLTVL.

The rearrangement joins TRBV5-4 to TRBJ2-3; tentatively, D is TRBD2 (5 bases). Germline values: CDR1 SGHNT, CDR2 YYREEE (reference sequence). The CDR3 covers 16 residues. V was shortened by 3 bases and J by 2 bases, with 16 bases between the two germline ends. CDR3 protein: CASSSGLSSTTDTQYF. In nucleotides, the CDR3 is TGTGCCAGCAGCTCAGGACTTTCCTCCACCACAGATACGCAGTATTTT.

This chain uses TRBV5-6 with TRBJ2-3; a weak D match, TRBD2 (7 bases). V dropped 4 bases and J dropped 6 bases, with 27 bases sitting between them. CDR1 SGHDT and CDR2 YYEEEE come from the germline V gene. CDR3 size: 18 residues. As DNA, the CDR3 is TGTGCCAGCAGCCCACTAAGGGGCGGAGGGGGGGACCGGGATACGCAGTATTTT. Translated, it gives CASSPLRGGGGDRDTQYF.

This clone was observed a handful of times. This CDR3 is CASSQATLMSDTIYF. Here the CDR3 DNA reads TGCGCCAGCAGCCAAGCTACGTTGATGAGTGACACCATATATTTT. The rearrangement links TRBV4-3 to TRBJ1-3; D is unresolved. The V gene's germline CDR1 is LGHNA and CDR2 YSLEER. This CDR3 spans 15 amino acids. The germline V and J ends were trimmed by 1 base and 8 bases, with 15 bases remaining between them.

The rearrangement joins TRBV27 to TRBJ2-1; TRBD2 might be the D (7 bases). Deletions cut 3 bases from V and 5 bases from J, with 17 bases between. The CDR3 totals 16 residues. CDR1 and CDR2 from the germline V gene are MNHEY and SMNVEV (reference sequence). The CDR3 spells CASSLGGAYYDNEQFF. The CDR3 region has the DNA TGTGCCAGCAGTTTGGGGGGGGCCTACTACGACAATGAGCAGTTCTTC.

The rearrangement joins TRBV4-1 to TRBJ1-1; 8 nucleotides align to TRBD1. Germline trimming cut 1 base from V and 4 bases from J; bases unmatched to any gene: 14. The CDR3 totals 18 residues. Germline loops: CDR1 MGHRA, CDR2 YSYEKL. The CDR3 DNA sequence: TGCGCCAGCAGCCAAGTCTTCAATCCGGGACAGGTTGGCACTGAAGCTTTCTTT. Its translation is CASSQVFNPGQVGTEAFF.

The rearrangement joins TRBV6-5 to TRBJ1-1; D is perhaps TRBD1 (6 bases). Trimming took 6 bases from V and 1 from J, leaving 12 bases between them. The CDR3 is 14 residues long. CDR1 is MNHEY and CDR2 is SVGAGI in the germline V gene. CDR3: CASSPRTANTEAFF. DNA of the CDR3: TGTGCCAGCAGCCCACGGACAGCGAACACTGAAGCTTTCTTT.

CDR3 sequence: CASSLERQVYEQYF. Written as DNA, the CDR3 is TGTGCCAGCAGCTTAGAACGACAGGTCTACGAGCAGTACTTC. The rearrangement links TRBV7-9 to TRBJ2-5; a weak D match, TRBD1 (6 bases). The end of the DNA is better explained by TRBJ2-7, so the J call may be wrong. Germline CDR1 SEHNR, CDR2 FQNEAQ (reference sequence). The CDR3 length is 14 residues.

V is TRBV4-2 and J is TRBJ2-4, with D tentatively TRBD2 (6 bases). The CDR3 runs 16 residues. Germline CDR1 LGHNA, CDR2 YNFKEQ. Trimming pared 1 base from V and 0 bases from J, leaving 10 bases between. CDR3 sequence reads: CASSQGGALAKNIQYF. CDR3 DNA sequence: TGTGCCAGCAGCCAAGGCGGGGCACTAGCCAAAAACATTCAGTACTTC.

The chain employs TRBV27 and TRBJ1-2; TRBD1 might be the D (5 bases). The CDR3 length is 13 residues. Per germline, CDR1 MNHEY and CDR2 SMNVEV (reference sequence). Trimming cost V 3 bases and J 1 base, with 6 bases left between them. The CDR3 loop is CASSFQGNYGYTF. CDR3 coding DNA: TGTGCCAGCAGTTTTCAGGGTAACTATGGCTACACCTTC.

This chain links TRBV30 with TRBJ2-1, with TRBD2 matching over 7 bases. The V gene end was trimmed by 4 bases and the J gene end by 10 bases; junction bases not matched to a gene: 4. CDR1 is GTSNPN, CDR2 SVGIG, per germline (reference sequence). The CDR3 loop spans 11 amino acids. The CDR3 DNA reads TGTGCCTGGAAAGGAGCGGGGGAGCAGTTCTTC. Translating gives CAWKGAGEQFF.

There are a few counts of this clone. The chain is built from TRBV28 and TRBJ2-7; TRBD2 agrees at 8 bases. J was trimmed by 2 bases and V by 2 bases; bases with no gene match: 5. The germline gives CDR1 MDHEN, CDR2 SYDVKM. The CDR3 is made up of 15 amino acids. The CDR3 spells CASSLERGRTYEQYF. The CDR3 DNA is TGTGCCAGCAGTTTAGAGCGGGGGCGGACCTACGAGCAGTACTTC.

This clone was found a few times. CDR3: CASRPSVSYEQYF. The CDR3, as DNA: TGCGCCAGCAGGCCGAGCGTCTCCTACGAGCAGTACTTC. The rearrangement links TRBV5-1 to TRBJ2-7, with D unclear. The CDR3 totals 13 residues. With 5 bases removed from V and 0 bases from J, the gap between germline ends came to 9 bases. Per the germline V gene, CDR1 is SGHRS and CDR2 is YFSETQ.

This clone was seen once. The chain couples TRBV7-3 to TRBJ2-3; 11 bases fit TRBD2. V was clipped by 3 bases and J by 6 bases; unmatched bases: 8. This CDR3 contains 16 residues. Per the germline V gene, CDR1 is SGHTA and CDR2 is FQGTGA. In nucleotides, the CDR3 is TGTGCCAGCAGCTTGACTAGCGGGGACTCTGGGGATACGCAGTATTTT. Translation: CASSLTSGDSGDTQYF.

This chain connects TRBV7-3 to TRBJ1-1; no clear D. Germline CDR1 SGHTA, CDR2 FQGTGA. This CDR3 has 14 amino acids. Trimming took 5 bases from V and 5 from J, leaving 15 bases between them. The CDR3 protein is CASSPVGGGTEAFF. The CDR3 DNA sequence: TGTGCCAGCAGCCCCGTGGGAGGCGGAACTGAAGCTTTCTTT.

This chain connects TRBV7-2 to TRBJ2-5; perhaps TRBD1 as D (6 bases). The J call is in doubt because the DNA end fits TRBJ2-7 better. Germline V gene sequence: CDR1 SGHTA, CDR2 FQGNSA. CDR3 size: 14 residues. The DNA of the CDR3 is TGTGCCAGCAGCCCAGGGGCCCAGGGCTACGAGCAGTACTTC. Protein sequence: CASSPGAQGYEQYF.

The chain carries TRBV25-1 and TRBJ2-5; 7 bases match TRBD1. There are 14 residues in the CDR3. Per germline, CDR1 MGHDK and CDR2 SYGVNS. V gave up 3 bases and J gave up 1 base; unmatched junction bases: 2. The CDR3 sequence is CASSDTGVQETQYF. CDR3 coding DNA: TGTGCCAGCAGTGACACAGGGGTCCAAGAGACCCAGTACTTC.

The CDR3 nucleotides are TGTGCCATATCACCCCAAGGGGACACTGAAGCTTTCTTT. Its translation: CAISPQGDTEAFF. V is TRBV10-3 and J is TRBJ1-1; D possibly corresponds to TRBD1 (5 bases). Germline CDR1 and CDR2: ENHRY and SYGVKD. The V gene lost 9 bases and the J gene lost 3 bases, with 14 bases spanning the gap. The CDR3 spans 13 residues.

This clone has just a few counts. The chain uses TRBV6-6 and TRBJ2-3; TRBD1 might be the D (6 bases). Germline V gives CDR1 MNHNY, CDR2 SVGAGI (reference sequence). The CDR3 is 11 residues long. Trimming cost V 8 bases and J 6 bases, with 9 bases left between them. The CDR3 loop reads CASEQGDTQYF. CDR3 in DNA: TGTGCCAGCGAGCAGGGGGATACGCAGTATTTT.

This chain uses TRBV18 with TRBJ1-1; no reliable D call. The CDR3 contains 14 residues. V dropped 3 bases and J dropped 4 bases, with 12 bases sitting between them. From germline, CDR1 is KGHSH and CDR2 LQKENI. The CDR3 loop reads CASSPGILGTEAFF. The CDR3 coding sequence is TGTGCCAGCTCACCGGGAATACTAGGCACTGAAGCTTTCTTT.